A selection of T cell receptor beta chains follows, all from one sample in a study of blood T cell repertoires in COVID-19. Sequencing was performed with immunoSEQ multiplex PCR; in TCRdb, only in-frame clones are kept and a portion is missing. The data hold 120,000 or so clones, with approximately 87% observed a single time. Specimen: peripheral blood. The receptors stem from a woman aged 65 to 85 with acute or convalescent COVID-19. CDR3s leave out the opening cysteine and the closing phenylalanine or tryptophan. A D gene is named only where the DNA matches it firmly.

TRBJ2-1	TRBD2	TRBV7-3	ASQKAGGPYNEQF
TRBJ1-2	.	TRBV28	ASRPPGGHYGYT
TRBJ2-7	.	TRBV6-1	ASSDRSGSLWGEQY
TRBJ2-7	TRBD1	TRBV11-3	ASSPLTGSTPYEQY
TRBJ1-3	.	TRBV5-1	ASSLGGHLSSGNTIY
TRBJ1-4	.	TRBV28	ASRRQAEKLF
TRBJ2-7	.	TRBV28	ASRNPGTNYEQY
TRBJ1-4	TRBD1	TRBV27	ASSLSGQGATNEKLF
TRBJ1-3	.	TRBV19	ASSDQGKSGNTIY
TRBJ2-7	.	TRBV18	ASSPAGTALNEQY
TRBJ2-6	.	TRBV19	ASSIDFRRVVSGANVLT
TRBJ1-1	TRBD1	TRBV3-1/TRBV3-2	ASSQLGQGSEAF
TRBJ2-3	.	TRBV19	ASRRDSLIIDTQY